This entry lists 30 T cell receptor beta chains sequenced from one sample in a study of blood T cell repertoires in COVID-19. Data came from immunoSEQ multiplex PCR; TCRdb stores just in-frame clones and leaves some out. Among approximately 99,000 clones listed, about two thirds were seen once. Sequenced sample: peripheral blood. These receptors were collected from a woman aged 40 to 50 with acute or convalescent COVID-19.

The chain's CDR3 is CALAAVGSSYEQYF. The CDR3 bases are TGTGCCCTCGCGGCGGTCGGGAGCTCCTACGAGCAGTACTTC. The V gene is TRBV24-1, the J gene TRBJ2-7, with a possible D match to TRBD2 (6 bases). The V and J ends lost 12 bases and 0 bases respectively, with 17 bases between them. Germline CDR1 reads KGHDR; CDR2 reads SFDVKD. There are 14 residues in the CDR3.

The table lists this clone with a few counts. The chain links TRBV9 to TRBJ1-1; D remains ambiguous. Germline V gene data show CDR1 as SGDLS and CDR2 as YYNGEE. V lost 2 bases and J lost 0, with 14 bases in between. The CDR3 covers 16 residues. CDR3 DNA sequence: TGTGCCAGCAGCGTGGGAGCAGCGAAAATGAACACTGAAGCTTTCTTT. Translation gives CASSVGAAKMNTEAFF.

The rearrangement joins TRBV29-1 to TRBJ1-1, with D possibly TRBD1 on 6 matching bases. The CDR3 extends over 14 amino acids. V was trimmed by 1 base and J by 6 bases, leaving 15 bases between them. Germline V gene data show CDR1 as SQVTM and CDR2 as ANQGSEA. The CDR3 loop reads CSVEGGGQGAEAFF. CDR3 nucleotide sequence: TGCAGCGTTGAAGGGGGGGGGCAGGGAGCTGAAGCTTTCTTT.

The genes are TRBV30 and TRBJ1-1; possibly TRBD1 for D (5 bases). The V gene's germline CDR1 is GTSNPN and CDR2 SVGIG (reference sequence). The CDR3 is 12 amino acids. V shed 1 base and J shed 5 bases, with 8 bases lying between them. In DNA form, the CDR3 reads TGTGCCTGGAGTGAGGGGCCGACTGAAGCTTTCTTT. This translates into CAWSEGPTEAFF.

For the CDR3, the DNA is TGTGCCAGCTCCGGGACAGGGACAAATGAGCAGTTCTTC. Protein sequence: CASSGTGTNEQFF. The chain carries TRBV3-1 (or the pseudogene TRBV3-2) and TRBJ2-1; TRBD1 agrees at 9 bases. The CDR3 is 13 residues long. Germline-derived CDR1 and CDR2 are LGHDT and YNNKEL (reference sequence). Trimming took 8 bases from V and 7 from J; bases not matched to a gene: 6.

There are a few counts of this clone. V gene TRBV6-5 combines with J gene TRBJ1-6; the match to TRBD1 covers 8 bases. V lost 6 bases and J lost 8; bases outside the gene matches: 9. From germline, CDR1 is MNHEY and CDR2 SVGAGI. The CDR3 is 15 residues long. CDR3 in DNA: TGTGCCAGCAGCCGACAGGGGTGGGGGGATTCACCCCTCCACTTT. Its protein product is CASSRQGWGDSPLHF.

This chain joins TRBV27 and TRBJ1-2; D gene unclear. This CDR3 spans 15 amino acids. The V end lost 2 bases, the J end lost 0 bases, and 10 bases lay between the germline ends. CDR1 and CDR2 (germline): MNHEY, SMNVEV (reference sequence). CDR3 sequence: CASSLKTETNYGYTF. CDR3 bases: TGTGCCAGCAGTTTAAAGACGGAGACTAACTATGGCTACACCTTC.

The V call is TRBV28, the J call TRBJ1-6, with a weak D call TRBD1 (5 bases). The CDR3 spans 14 residues. Per the germline V gene, CDR1 is MDHEN and CDR2 is SYDVKM. V was trimmed by 2 bases and J by 7 bases, leaving 9 bases between them. The CDR3 nucleotides read TGTGCCAGCAGTTTACAGGGTGAGAATTCACCCCTCCACTTT. The encoded protein is CASSLQGENSPLHF.

The J gene is TRBJ1-4, the V gene TRBV4-3; 10 nucleotides align to TRBD1. The V gene end was trimmed by 0 bases and the J gene end by 7 bases; junction bases not matched to a gene: 5. The CDR3 spans 16 residues. From germline, CDR1 is LGHNA and CDR2 YSLEER. As DNA, the CDR3 is TGCGCCAGCAGCCAAGATCCAGGGACAGGGGCTGAAAAACTGTTTTTT. Amino acid sequence: CASSQDPGTGAEKLFF.

The rearrangement links TRBV18 to TRBJ1-3; D is undetermined. V gave up 0 bases and J gave up 9 bases, with 9 bases separating them. Germline V gene data show CDR1 as KGHSH and CDR2 as LQKENI. The CDR3 has 13 residues. CDR3 sequence: CASSPPQVVTIYF. CDR3 nucleotide sequence: TGTGCCAGCTCACCACCCCAGGTGGTCACCATATATTTT. Using reference TRBV18 and TRBJ1-3 for the parts outside the CDR3, the full variable domain is NAGVMQNPRHLVRRRGQEARLRCSPMKGHSHVYWYRQLPEEGLKFMVYLQKENIIDESGMPKERFSAEFPKEGPSILRIQQVVRGDSAAYFCASSPPQVVTIYFGEGSWLTVV.

V and J are TRBV19 and TRBJ2-3; D is perhaps TRBD1 (6 bases). CDR3 size: 16 residues. Trimming shortened V by 5 bases and J by 2 bases, and 17 bases separated the two germline ends. Germline assignment: CDR1 LNHDA and CDR2 SQIVND (reference sequence). CDR3 DNA sequence: TGTGCCAGTAGTCCAGGGGCCTCAGCATTCACAGATACGCAGTATTTT. This gives the protein CASSPGASAFTDTQYF. Filled out from reference TRBV19 and TRBJ2-3, the complete variable domain reads DGGITQSPKYLFRKEGQNVTLSCEQNLNHDAMYWYRQDPGQGLRLIYYSQIVNDFQKGDIAEGYSVSREKKESFPLTVTSAQKNPTAFYLCASSPGASAFTDTQYFGPGTRLTVL.

The chain carries TRBV18 and TRBJ1-1; D gene unclear. The germline CDR1 and CDR2 sequences are KGHSH and LQKENI. The CDR3 consists of 15 residues. With 0 bases removed from V and 4 bases from J, the gap between germline ends came to 12 bases. The CDR3 loop is CASSPPERAATEAFF. Here the CDR3 DNA reads TGTGCCAGCTCACCACCGGAGAGGGCTGCCACTGAAGCTTTCTTT.

The J gene is TRBJ2-3, the V gene TRBV5-1; TRBD2 matches 13 bases. Losses at the gene ends were 4 bases for V and 4 bases for J; bases not matched to a gene: 3. The CDR3 has 15 amino acids. The germline V gene has CDR1 SGHRS and CDR2 YFSETQ. In DNA, the CDR3 is TGCGCCAGCAGCCGGACTAGCGGGGGCTCAGATACGCAGTATTTT. This gives the protein CASSRTSGGSDTQYF. The full variable domain, completed using reference TRBV5-1 and TRBJ2-3, is KAGVTQTPRYLIKTRGQQVTLSCSPISGHRSVSWYQQTPGQGLQFLFEYFSETQRNKGNFPGRFSGRQFSNSRSEMNVSTLELGDSALYLCASSRTSGGSDTQYFGPGTRLTVL.

This sequence joins TRBV27 and TRBJ1-6; D is perhaps TRBD1 (6 bases). Per germline, CDR1 MNHEY and CDR2 SMNVEV (reference sequence). Trimming cost V 8 bases and J 7 bases, with 12 bases left between them. This CDR3 comprises 13 residues. CDR3 in amino acids: CASGYRDNSPLHF. The DNA for the CDR3 is TGTGCCAGCGGCTACAGGGACAATTCACCCCTCCACTTT.

The chain employs TRBV7-6 and TRBJ2-5; 7 nucleotides align to TRBD2. Germline-derived CDR1 and CDR2 are SGHVS and FNYEAQ. Trimming at V came to 1 base and at J to 2 bases, leaving 4 bases not matched to a gene. The CDR3 sequence is 15 residues long. The CDR3 spells CASSLGPGGQETQYF. In nucleotides, the CDR3 is TGTGCCAGCAGCTTAGGGCCGGGGGGACAAGAGACCCAGTACTTC.

This chain uses TRBV27 with TRBJ2-5; D may be TRBD2 (6 bases). Germline values: CDR1 MNHEY, CDR2 SMNVEV (reference sequence). This CDR3 contains 13 residues. V was shortened by 6 bases and J by 4 bases, with 12 bases between the two germline ends. CDR3 residues: CASRAGNGETQYF. The CDR3 nucleotides read TGTGCCAGCAGAGCGGGCAACGGAGAGACCCAGTACTTC.

The chain uses TRBV5-5 and TRBJ2-2; 15 bases are a match to TRBD2. The CDR3 runs 16 residues. The V gene's germline CDR1 is SGHKS and CDR2 YYEKEE (reference sequence). J lost 15 bases, V lost 4 bases, and 13 bases had no gene match. CDR3 residues: CASSPDLGLAGGMVFF. The DNA for the CDR3 is TGTGCCAGCAGCCCCGATTTGGGACTAGCGGGGGGAATGGTGTTTTTT.

V gene TRBV25-1 combines with J gene TRBJ1-1; unclear D gene. Per the germline V gene, CDR1 is MGHDK and CDR2 is SYGVNS. The germline V and J ends were trimmed by 1 base and 0 bases, with 6 bases remaining between them. The CDR3 consists of 14 residues. Here the CDR3 reads CASSESVMNTEAFF. CDR3 in DNA: TGTGCCAGCAGTGAATCGGTCATGAACACTGAAGCTTTCTTT. Based on the CDR3 plus reference TRBV25-1 and TRBJ1-1, the full variable domain is EADIYQTPRYLVIGTGKKITLECSQTMGHDKMYWYQQDPGMELHLIHYSYGVNSTEKGDLSSESTVSRIRTEHFPLTLESARPSHTSQYLCASSESVMNTEAFFGQGTRLTVV.

J is TRBJ1-5 and V is TRBV12-3 or TRBV12-4; 7 bases fit TRBD1. The CDR3 sequence is 13 residues long. After removal of 4 bases from V and 9 bases from J, the junction contained 6 bases not matched to a gene. The CDR3 protein is CASSSGGLGPQHF. CDR3 DNA: TGTGCCAGCAGTTCAGGGGGGTTAGGGCCCCAGCATTTT.

In its sample, this clone was seen many times. The gene calls are TRBV2 and TRBJ1-5; TRBD1 agrees at 7 bases. CDR3 length equals 13 residues. CDR1 is SNHLY and CDR2 is FYNNEI in the germline V gene. Trimming cost V 8 bases and J 7 bases; bases outside gene matches: 8. DNA of the CDR3: TGTGCCAGCTACGCAGGGGGAGGCCAGCCCCAGCATTTT. This codes for CASYAGGGQPQHF.

This clone occurred a few times. The V gene is TRBV5-1, the J gene TRBJ2-3; 8 nucleotides line up with TRBD2. The germline gives CDR1 SGHRS, CDR2 YFSETQ. This CDR3 region has 15 residues. Trimming cost V 0 bases and J 6 bases; bases outside gene matches: 6. The DNA for the CDR3 is TGCGCCAGCAGCTTGGCCGGGGGGGCAATTGATACGCAGTATTTT. It yields the protein CASSLAGGAIDTQYF.

J is TRBJ2-5 and V is TRBV25-1, with D possibly matching TRBD1 (5 bases). Trimming stripped 4 bases from V and 4 bases from J, with 19 bases between. The germline V gene has CDR1 MGHDK and CDR2 SYGVNS. This CDR3 has 16 amino acids. The CDR3 nucleotides read TGTGCCAGCAGTGGGTTAACAGGTCTCCGAGGAGAGACCCAGTACTTC. As protein: CASSGLTGLRGETQYF.

The chain recombines TRBV10-3 with TRBJ1-6; unclear D gene. V shed 7 bases and J shed 10 bases, with 17 bases lying between them. CDR1 is ENHRY, CDR2 SYGVKD, per germline. There are 14 residues in the CDR3. In nucleotides, the CDR3 is TGTGCCATCAAAGGTGTCGGCGGAAGGTCACCCCTCCACTTT. Protein sequence: CAIKGVGGRSPLHF.

In nucleotides, the CDR3 is TGTGCCAGCTCACCTCGAGCCGGGGAGCTGTTTTTT. It encodes CASSPRAGELFF. The V gene is TRBV18, the J gene TRBJ2-2; D unclear. CDR1 is KGHSH, CDR2 LQKENI, per germline. The CDR3 spans 12 residues. Trimming took off 3 bases at V and 6 bases at J, with 5 bases between the two ends.

Ten or more counts support this clone. The rearrangement uses TRBV30 and TRBJ1-4; a weak D match, TRBD1 (5 bases). Trimming took off 5 bases at V and 0 bases at J, with 7 bases between the two ends. This CDR3 has 13 amino acids. In germline, CDR1 is GTSNPN, CDR2 SVGIG (reference sequence). CDR3 bases: TGTGCCTGGTACAGGACAACTAATGAAAAACTGTTTTTT. It yields the protein CAWYRTTNEKLFF.

This sequence joins TRBV5-1 and TRBJ1-2; no definite D call. This CDR3 has 16 amino acids. Trimming removed 3 bases from V and 4 bases from J, with 19 bases in between. From germline, CDR1 is SGHRS and CDR2 YFSETQ. In DNA form, the CDR3 reads TGCGCCAGCAGCTCCACCCTTCAGGACTCGGGCTATGGCTACACCTTC. This sequence encodes CASSSTLQDSGYGYTF.

The rearrangement links TRBV6-5 to TRBJ2-1; possibly TRBD2 for D (5 bases). This CDR3 has 11 residues. Germline V gives CDR1 MNHEY, CDR2 SVGAGI. V lost 4 bases and J 9 bases, leaving 7 bases between the germline ends. The CDR3 is CASSLGSEQFF. DNA for the CDR3: TGTGCCAGCAGTTTGGGGAGTGAGCAGTTCTTC.

This CDR3 is CATSDSSGQGVLGEQFF. CDR3 nucleotide sequence: TGTGCCACCAGTGATTCAAGCGGACAGGGTGTATTAGGTGAGCAGTTCTTC. The chain recombines TRBV24-1 with TRBJ2-1, with TRBD1 identical over 8 bases. This CDR3 comprises 17 residues. The trim removed 2 bases at V and 9 bases at J, leaving 14 bases unmatched. Looked up from germline, CDR1 is KGHDR and CDR2 is SFDVKD.

As to this clone: The same CDR3 also results from other DNA sequences found in this sample. The chain has TRBV30 and TRBJ2-5, with D unresolved. This CDR3 contains 12 residues. V lost 0 bases and J 5 bases, leaving 7 bases between the germline ends. The germline CDR1 and CDR2 sequences are GTSNPN and SVGIG (reference sequence). The CDR3, as DNA: TGTGCCTGGAGTGTAACCAGGGAGACCCAGTACTTC. Its protein product is CAWSVTRETQYF. Drawing the rest from reference TRBV30 and TRBJ2-5, the complete variable domain is SQTIHQWPATLVQPVGSPLSLECTVEGTSNPNLYWYRQAAGRGLQLLFYSVGIGQISSEVPQNLSASRPQDRQFILSSKKLLLSDSGFYLCAWSVTRETQYFGPGTRLLVL.

This clone appeared a few times. CDR3 in amino acids: CASSDPGDNQPQHF. The DNA for the CDR3 is TGTGCCAGCAGTGATCCCGGGGACAATCAGCCCCAGCATTTT. The chain uses TRBV6-1 and TRBJ1-5; no definite D call. The CDR3 totals 14 residues. Trimming stripped 3 bases from V and 3 bases from J, with 9 bases between. Germline lookup yields CDR1 MNHNS and CDR2 SASEGT.